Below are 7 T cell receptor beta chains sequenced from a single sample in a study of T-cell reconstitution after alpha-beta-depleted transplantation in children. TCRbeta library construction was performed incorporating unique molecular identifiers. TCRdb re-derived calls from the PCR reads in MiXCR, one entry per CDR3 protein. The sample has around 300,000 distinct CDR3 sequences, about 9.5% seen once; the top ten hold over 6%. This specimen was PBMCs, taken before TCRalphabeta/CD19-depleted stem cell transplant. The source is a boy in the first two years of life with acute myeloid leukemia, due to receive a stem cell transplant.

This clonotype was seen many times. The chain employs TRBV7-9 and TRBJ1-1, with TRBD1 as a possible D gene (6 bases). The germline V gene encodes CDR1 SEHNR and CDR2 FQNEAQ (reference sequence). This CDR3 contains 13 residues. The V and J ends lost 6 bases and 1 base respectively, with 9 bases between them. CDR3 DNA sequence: TGTGCCAGCAGGGAGACAGGGAACACTGAAGCTTTCTTT. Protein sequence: CASRETGNTEAFF.

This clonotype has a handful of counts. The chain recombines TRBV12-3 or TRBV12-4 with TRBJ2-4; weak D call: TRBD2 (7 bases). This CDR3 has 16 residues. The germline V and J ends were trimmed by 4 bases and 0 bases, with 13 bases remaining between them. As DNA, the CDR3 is TGTGCCAGCAGTTGGAACGGGGGGCTAGCCAAAAACATTCAGTACTTC. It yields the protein CASSWNGGLAKNIQYF.

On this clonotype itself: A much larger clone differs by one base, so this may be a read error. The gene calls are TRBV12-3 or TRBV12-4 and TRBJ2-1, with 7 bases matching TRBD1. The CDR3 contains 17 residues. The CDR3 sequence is CASSFVPGQQRYNKQFF. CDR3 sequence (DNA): TGTGCCAGCAGTTTCGTCCCGGGACAGCAGCGATACAATAAGCAGTTCTTC.

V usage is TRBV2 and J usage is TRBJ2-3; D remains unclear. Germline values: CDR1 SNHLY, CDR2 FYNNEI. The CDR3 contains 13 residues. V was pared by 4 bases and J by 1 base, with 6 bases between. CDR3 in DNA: TGTGCCAGCAGTGGGTTACGCACAGATACGCAGTATTTT. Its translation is CASSGLRTDTQYF.

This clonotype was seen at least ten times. CDR3 sequence: CASSLGSPYYEQYF. The CDR3 DNA sequence: TGCGCCAGCAGCTTGGGTAGCCCTTACTACGAGCAGTACTTC. V gene TRBV5-1 combines with J gene TRBJ2-7; no definite D call. The CDR3 has 14 residues. V lost 0 bases and J 3 bases, leaving 10 bases between the germline ends. Germline V gene lookup returns CDR1 SGHRS and CDR2 YFSETQ.

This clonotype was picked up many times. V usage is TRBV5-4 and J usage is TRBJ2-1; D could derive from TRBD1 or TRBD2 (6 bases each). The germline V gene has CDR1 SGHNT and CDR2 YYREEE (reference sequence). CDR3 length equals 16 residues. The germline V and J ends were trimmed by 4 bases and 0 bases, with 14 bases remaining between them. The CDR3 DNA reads TGTGCCAGCAGCGGGGGGCGCCTTGGCTCCTACAATGAGCAGTTCTTC. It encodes CASSGGRLGSYNEQFF.

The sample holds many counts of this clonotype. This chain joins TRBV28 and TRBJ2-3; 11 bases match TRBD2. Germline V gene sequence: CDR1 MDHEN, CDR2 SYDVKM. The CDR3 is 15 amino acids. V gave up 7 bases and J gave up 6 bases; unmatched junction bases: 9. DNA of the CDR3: TGTGCCAGCATCAGTAGCGGGAGGGCCCGGGATACGCAGTATTTT. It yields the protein CASISSGRARDTQYF. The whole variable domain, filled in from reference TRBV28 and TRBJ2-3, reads DVKVTQSSRYLVKRTGEKVFLECVQDMDHENMFWYRQDPGLGLRLIYFSYDVKMKEKGDIPEGYSVSREKKERFSLILESASTNQTSMYLCASISSGRARDTQYFGPGTRLTVL.